A single sample gave rise to the 11 T cell receptor beta chains below, sequenced in a study of CXCR3-negative and CXCR3-positive naive CD8 T cells. Antigens of these TCRs are unknown. Findings and limits, study-wide: The TRB CDR3s that CXCR3-positive naive cells carried were more hydrophobic than those of CXCR3-negative naive cells.

The study made its TRB cDNA libraries by 5' RACE, adding UMI labels. TCRdb re-analyzed the 5' RACE reads; it lists each CDR3 protein once, without DNA. The ten most abundant clones cover under 0.5% of a sample with about 150,000 distinct CDR3 sequences. The sequencing input was naive CXCR3+ CD8+ T cells from blood. The subset here: CD45RO-CCR7+CD27+CD95- naive CD8+ T cells expressing CXCR3 (TNR3+). These receptors were obtained from a human donor in good health. Some clones in this sample may be carry-over from other donors' samples.

The chain is built from TRBV11-2 and TRBJ2-7; TCRdb selects TRBD1, and the lack of DNA leaves this call unchecked. Germline V gene lookup returns CDR1 SGHAT and CDR2 FQNNGV. This CDR3 has 13 residues. The CDR3 loop reads CASLGTDPYEQYF.

The gene calls are TRBV5-1 and TRBJ2-7. Per the germline V gene, CDR1 is SGHRS and CDR2 is YFSETQ. This CDR3 contains 12 residues. The CDR3 protein is CASGLGGYEQYF.

The rearrangement joins TRBV15 to TRBJ2-1; the TCRdb call, TRBD2, lacks DNA for checking. This CDR3 has 14 amino acids. The germline V gene encodes CDR1 LNHNV and CDR2 YYDKDF (reference sequence). This CDR3 is CATSRDEGSNEQFF.

The chain carries TRBV5-5 and TRBJ2-7; TCRdb's assignment of TRBD1 cannot be checked, as there is no DNA. Germline CDR1 SGHKS, CDR2 YYEKEE (reference sequence). The CDR3 runs to 15 residues. This CDR3 reads CASSLYTTGVYEQYF. The full variable domain, completed using reference TRBV5-5 and TRBJ2-7, is DAGVTQSPTHLIKTRGQQVTLRCSPISGHKSVSWYQQVLGQGPQFIFQYYEKEERGRGNFPDRFSARQFPNYSSELNVNALLLGDSALYLCASSLYTTGVYEQYFGPGTRLTVT.

The rearrangement uses TRBV7-8 and TRBJ2-5; TCRdb picks TRBD1, but there is no DNA to check that call. CDR3 length: 16 residues. CDR1 SGHVS and CDR2 FQNEAQ come from the germline V gene. The CDR3 sequence is CASSLEAGDLEETQYF.

The chain has TRBV25-1 and TRBJ1-2; TCRdb names TRBD1, which stays unverified in the absence of DNA. The CDR3 runs to 15 residues. CDR1 is MGHDK, CDR2 SYGVNS, per germline. CDR3 region: CASSGGLGTGYGYTF.

The chain employs TRBV28 and TRBJ2-1; the TCRdb call, TRBD2, lacks DNA for checking. The CDR3 totals 16 residues. The germline gives CDR1 MDHEN, CDR2 SYDVKM. Here the CDR3 reads CASSPRTSGPRNEQFF.

The V call is TRBV12-3 or TRBV12-4, the J call TRBJ1-5. The CDR3 extends over 16 amino acids. The CDR3 spells CASSFPLSGDNQPQHF.

CDR3: CASQGQGGLVAEAFF. The genes are TRBV12-3 or TRBV12-4 and TRBJ1-1; TCRdb returns TRBD1, unconfirmable since there is no DNA. CDR3 size: 15 residues.

This chain uses TRBV12-3 or TRBV12-4 with TRBJ1-4; TCRdb lists TRBD1, though no DNA is available to test this call. CDR3 size: 15 residues. The CDR3 region is CASSSPFEGPGKLFF.

The CDR3 reads CASSLAPGLREQYF. This chain connects TRBV7-3 to TRBJ2-7; the TCRdb D gene call, TRBD2, has no DNA to confirm it. The CDR3 runs to 14 residues. Germline loops: CDR1 SGHTA, CDR2 FQGTGA.